Each of the 16 T cell receptor beta chains below was sequenced from the same sample in a study of blood T cell repertoires in COVID-19. Method: immunoSEQ multiplex PCR; TCRdb's copy keeps in-frame clones and lacks some. The table records 110,000 or so clones, over 70% of them present only once. The sequenced sample consisted of peripheral blood. The receptors stem from a man aged 50-60 years with acute or convalescent COVID-19.

The V gene is TRBV5-5, the J gene TRBJ2-3; 7 nucleotides match TRBD1. With V trimmed by 2 bases and J by 1 base, 10 bases remained unmatched. Germline loops: CDR1 SGHKS, CDR2 YYEKEE (reference sequence). This CDR3 is 17 amino acids long. The CDR3 DNA is TGTGCCAGCAGCTTCAACCGGGACAGAGATCGCACAGATACGCAGTATTTT. It is translated as CASSFNRDRDRTDTQYF.

V usage is TRBV11-2 and J usage is TRBJ1-6, with TRBD1 identical over 8 bases. V was pared by 5 bases and J by 9 bases, with 12 bases of the junction left unmatched. Germline CDR1 and CDR2: SGHAT and FQNNGV. This CDR3 is built from 16 residues. The CDR3 region is CASSKGQGASSSPLHF. CDR3 nucleotides: TGTGCCAGCAGCAAAGGGCAGGGGGCCTCCAGTTCACCCCTCCACTTT.

The rearrangement links TRBV5-1 to TRBJ2-1, with TRBD2 matching 9 bases. The CDR3 contains 16 residues. CDR1 is SGHRS and CDR2 is YFSETQ in the germline V gene. Trimming removed 0 bases from V and 3 bases from J; junction bases left unmatched: 4. CDR3 nucleotide sequence: TGCGCCAGCAGCTTGGAAGCGGGGGGCCTCTACAATGAGCAGTTCTTC. It yields the protein CASSLEAGGLYNEQFF.

The chain carries TRBV7-8 and TRBJ1-5, with 7 bases lining up with TRBD1. CDR1 and CDR2 (germline): SGHVS, FQNEAQ. V dropped 6 bases and J dropped 5; count of bases not matched to a gene: 7. The CDR3 is 14 residues long. CDR3 in amino acids: CASRSGGTDQPQHF. DNA of the CDR3: TGTGCCAGCAGGTCAGGGGGGACGGATCAGCCCCAGCATTTT.

The chain is built from TRBV2 and TRBJ2-1, with 9 bases lining up with TRBD2. V shed 2 bases, J shed 7 bases, and the junction held 6 bases outside the gene matches. Per the germline V gene, CDR1 is SNHLY and CDR2 is FYNNEI. This CDR3 is built from 15 residues. The CDR3 loop is CASSEFSGGLNEQFF. CDR3 nucleotide sequence: TGTGCCAGCAGTGAATTCAGCGGGGGGCTTAATGAGCAGTTCTTC.

The chain employs TRBV5-6 and TRBJ1-1, with 10 bases fitting TRBD1. V shed 4 bases, J shed 10 bases, and the junction held 10 bases outside the gene matches. The CDR3 runs 14 residues. Germline-derived CDR1 and CDR2 are SGHDT and YYEEEE. This CDR3 is CASSLIDRGQGAFF. CDR3 DNA: TGTGCCAGCAGCCTAATTGACAGGGGGCAAGGAGCTTTCTTT.

The chain combines TRBV27 with TRBJ1-1; D remains ambiguous. The CDR3 has 14 residues. Looked up from germline, CDR1 is MNHEY and CDR2 is SMNVEV (reference sequence). The V end lost 3 bases, the J end lost 4 bases, and 12 bases lay between the germline ends. CDR3 sequence: CASSLRVLATEAFF. Written as DNA, the CDR3 is TGTGCCAGCAGTTTGCGGGTTCTGGCCACTGAAGCTTTCTTT.

The rearrangement uses TRBV7-8 and TRBJ1-1, with D tentatively TRBD1 (5 bases). Trimming stripped 2 bases from V and 8 bases from J, with 12 bases between. Germline CDR1 and CDR2: SGHVS and FQNEAQ. This CDR3 spans 13 amino acids. Here the CDR3 reads CASSLSLGVEAFF. CDR3 coding DNA: TGTGCCAGCAGCTTATCCCTAGGGGTGGAAGCTTTCTTT.

The chain carries TRBV27 and TRBJ1-2; no firm D call. Trimming cost V 5 bases and J 0 bases, with 7 bases left between them. Germline CDR1 MNHEY, CDR2 SMNVEV (reference sequence). CDR3 length equals 13 residues. The CDR3 loop is CASSVYPNYGYTF. CDR3 DNA sequence: TGTGCCAGCAGTGTTTATCCTAACTATGGCTACACCTTC.

A few counts support this clone. The rearrangement uses TRBV10-3 and TRBJ1-1; 8 nucleotides match TRBD1. The V and J ends lost 10 bases and 1 base, in that order; junction bases with no gene match: 2. This CDR3 contains 12 residues. From germline, CDR1 is ENHRY and CDR2 SYGVKD. CDR3 residues: CANGQGNTEAFF. The CDR3 DNA reads as TGTGCCAACGGACAGGGGAACACTGAAGCTTTCTTT.

Points on this clone: Other DNA sequences from this sample encode an identical CDR3 as well. The chain carries TRBV9 and TRBJ1-3, with D uncertain. Germline V gene lookup returns CDR1 SGDLS and CDR2 YYNGEE. Trimming stripped 0 bases from V and 0 bases from J, with 7 bases between. The CDR3 runs 15 residues. The CDR3 protein is CASSVDGSSGNTIYF. In nucleotides, the CDR3 is TGTGCCAGCAGCGTAGATGGGAGCTCTGGAAACACCATATATTTT. Full variable domain (outside the CDR3, taken from reference TRBV9 and TRBJ1-3): DSGVTQTPKHLITATGQRVTLRCSPRSGDLSVYWYQQSLDQGLQFLIQYYNGEERAKGNILERFSAQQFPDLHSELNLSSLELGDSALYFCASSVDGSSGNTIYFGEGSWLTVV.

The gene calls are TRBV28 and TRBJ1-2, with 9 bases matching TRBD1. Germline values: CDR1 MDHEN, CDR2 SYDVKM. The length of the CDR3 is 19 residues. The V gene end was trimmed by 3 bases and the J gene end by 5 bases; junction bases not matched to a gene: 19. CDR3 sequence (DNA): TGTGCCAGCAGTTTGGGTACCGGGACAGGGCTCATTTTTTTTTATGGCTACACCTTC. This codes for CASSLGTGTGLIFFYGYTF.

The rearrangement uses TRBV9 and TRBJ1-6; no firm D call. The CDR3 extends over 16 amino acids. Germline CDR1 reads SGDLS; CDR2 reads YYNGEE. Trimming removed 0 bases from V and 7 bases from J, with 14 bases in between. The CDR3 is CASSVEAGLTNSPLHF. Here the CDR3 DNA reads TGTGCCAGCAGCGTAGAGGCAGGCCTTACCAATTCACCCCTCCACTTT.

The chain couples TRBV2 to TRBJ1-2; maybe TRBD1 (6 bases). Trimming cost V 6 bases and J 4 bases, with 12 bases left between them. Germline values: CDR1 SNHLY, CDR2 FYNNEI. The CDR3 is 13 amino acids. CDR3 region: CASRISDSYGYTF. CDR3 coding DNA: TGTGCCAGCAGAATTTCGGACAGCTATGGCTACACCTTC.

V is TRBV24-1 and J is TRBJ1-1; tentative D call: TRBD1 (5 bases). The CDR3 length is 13 residues. V was shortened by 1 base and J by 5 bases, with 7 bases between the two germline ends. CDR1 and CDR2 (germline): KGHDR, SFDVKD. The DNA for the CDR3 is TGTGCCACCAGTGATTTTTCAGGGACTGAAGCTTTCTTT. Protein product: CATSDFSGTEAFF.

The chain couples TRBV6-1 to TRBJ1-1, with D tentatively TRBD1 (5 bases). Trimming took 1 base from V and 4 from J, leaving 13 bases between them. This CDR3 is built from 15 residues. Looked up from germline, CDR1 is MNHNS and CDR2 is SASEGT. The CDR3 reads CASSEESQGATEAFF. CDR3 in DNA: TGTGCCAGCAGTGAAGAAAGCCAGGGTGCCACTGAAGCTTTCTTT.